A single sample gave rise to the 14 T cell receptor beta chains below, sequenced in a study of Tregs in tolerant kidney transplant recipients. Measured with immunoSEQ multiplex PCR; TCRdb has only the in-frame clones, and not every one. Of about 14,000 clones in the sample, 85% to 95% were seen once. Sequencing was carried out using CD8+ T cells from blood. These receptors were taken from a human donor in good health.

Note on this clone: The junction and the germline gene differ at one end; a read error may be behind it. The CDR3 region has the DNA TGTGCCACCAGCCCTGGTTCCCCAGATACGCAGTATTTT. The encoded protein is CATSPGSPDTQYF. V usage is TRBV5-4 and J usage is TRBJ2-3; D remains unclear. This CDR3 region has 13 residues. Germline V lookup: CDR1 SGHNT, CDR2 YYREEE (reference sequence).

This clone was recorded only once. The chain has TRBV9 and TRBJ1-1, with D hard to call. Per the germline V gene, CDR1 is SGDLS and CDR2 is YYNGEE. Trimming removed 0 bases from V and 4 bases from J, with 10 bases in between. The CDR3 consists of 14 residues. The CDR3 sequence: CASSVGPLSTEAFF. The CDR3 DNA is TGTGCCAGCAGCGTAGGGCCCCTGAGCACTGAAGCTTTCTTT.

The chain couples TRBV6-4 to TRBJ1-1; unclear D gene. Per the germline V gene, CDR1 is MRHNA and CDR2 is SNTAGT. Deletions cut 8 bases from V and 5 bases from J, with 15 bases between. The CDR3 loop spans 13 amino acids. The CDR3 loop is CASSPPWVTEAFF. The CDR3 DNA reads TGTGCCAGCTCCCCCCCCTGGGTAACTGAAGCTTTCTTT.

This chain joins TRBV4-3 and TRBJ2-3; no definite D call. V shed 1 base and J shed 6 bases, with 11 bases lying between them. CDR1 and CDR2 from the germline V gene are LGHNA and YSLEER. CDR3 size: 14 residues. Written as DNA, the CDR3 is TGCGCCAGCAGCCAAGTGCTAGGTGGGGATACGCAGTATTTT. Its translation is CASSQVLGGDTQYF.

The chain employs TRBV9 and TRBJ2-2; 7 nucleotides align to TRBD2. With 0 bases clipped from V and 4 bases from J, the junction kept 3 bases outside the gene matches. Germline CDR1 SGDLS, CDR2 YYNGEE. The CDR3 has 15 amino acids. The CDR3 bases are TGTGCCAGCAGCGTAGACGGGAGGAGCACCGGGGAGCTGTTTTTT. Protein product: CASSVDGRSTGELFF. Using reference TRBV9 and TRBJ2-2 for the parts outside the CDR3, the full variable domain is DSGVTQTPKHLITATGQRVTLRCSPRSGDLSVYWYQQSLDQGLQFLIQYYNGEERAKGNILERFSAQQFPDLHSELNLSSLELGDSALYFCASSVDGRSTGELFFGEGSRLTVL.

The chain links TRBV6-5 to TRBJ1-1, with TRBD1 identical over 8 bases. Unmatched junction bases numbered 6, after V lost 8 bases and J lost 4 bases. The V gene's germline CDR1 is MNHEY and CDR2 SVGAGI. The CDR3 totals 13 residues. The CDR3 protein is CASRLTGGTEAFF. The CDR3 nucleotides are TGTGCCAGCCGATTAACAGGGGGCACTGAAGCTTTCTTT.

This chain links TRBV27 with TRBJ1-5; D unresolved. The CDR3 totals 14 residues. CDR1 and CDR2 from the germline V gene are MNHEY and SMNVEV (reference sequence). Trimming cost V 2 bases and J 6 bases, with 11 bases left between them. CDR3 nucleotides: TGTGCCAGCAGTTTAGGCGAAGGGATTCAGCCCCAGCATTTT. Protein product: CASSLGEGIQPQHF.

CDR3 nucleotides: TGTGCCTGGAGTGTACATGGGGGGACAGATACGCAGTATTTT. Protein: CAWSVHGGTDTQYF. The V and J genes are TRBV30 and TRBJ2-3; TRBD2 is a possible D gene (6 bases). CDR1 is GTSNPN, CDR2 SVGIG, per germline (reference sequence). V lost 0 bases and J 3 bases, leaving 10 bases between the germline ends. CDR3 length: 14 residues. Complete variable domain (other parts from reference TRBV30 and TRBJ2-3): SQTIHQWPATLVQPVGSPLSLECTVEGTSNPNLYWYRQAAGRGLQLLFYSVGIGQISSEVPQNLSASRPQDRQFILSSKKLLLSDSGFYLCAWSVHGGTDTQYFGPGTRLTVL.

This chain joins TRBV13 and TRBJ2-3; the D is unclear. Trimming removed 5 bases at V and 4 bases at J, with 7 bases between. The CDR3 length is 12 residues. Germline V gene data show CDR1 as PRHDT and CDR2 as FYEKMQ (reference sequence). The CDR3 is CASSPGPDTQYF. CDR3 coding DNA: TGTGCCAGCAGCCCAGGTCCAGATACGCAGTATTTT.

Here the CDR3 DNA reads TGTGCCAGCAGCTCCCCCACCGGGACTACCTCGTACAATGAGCAGTTCTTC. Translating it yields CASSSPTGTTSYNEQFF. The genes are TRBV9 and TRBJ2-1; 7 bases match TRBD2. CDR1 is SGDLS, CDR2 YYNGEE, per germline. The CDR3 covers 17 residues. With V trimmed by 4 bases and J by 4 bases, 14 bases remained unmatched.

This chain joins TRBV28 and TRBJ2-5, with D unclear. The CDR3 extends over 13 amino acids. Trimming took off 4 bases at V and 5 bases at J, with 11 bases between the two ends. Germline assignment: CDR1 MDHEN and CDR2 SYDVKM. The CDR3 region is CASSSTRVETQYF. The CDR3 DNA reads as TGTGCCAGCAGTTCGACCCGGGTGGAGACCCAGTACTTC.

V and J are TRBV10-2 and TRBJ1-2; no firm D call. This CDR3 is 13 amino acids long. The ends were cut back, 0 bases at V and 13 bases at J, with 15 bases in the middle. Germline CDR1 is WSHSY and CDR2 is SAAADI. The CDR3 sequence: CASSESNTGSGTF. DNA of the CDR3: TGCGCCAGCAGTGAGTCGAACACGGGCTCGGGCACCTTC.

The chain joins TRBV5-4 to TRBJ2-7; TRBD2 agrees at 9 bases. Germline V gene sequence: CDR1 SGHNT, CDR2 YYREEE (reference sequence). The CDR3 covers 13 residues. J gave up 3 bases and V 4 bases, and 2 bases lay outside the gene matches. The CDR3 spells CASSAGGVYEQYF. The CDR3, as DNA: TGTGCCAGCAGCGCGGGAGGGGTCTACGAGCAGTACTTC.

CDR3 sequence (DNA): TGTGCCAGTAGTCAGGGTCTTGAGCAGTTCTTC. Translating gives CASSQGLEQFF. The chain employs TRBV19 and TRBJ2-1; a weak D match, TRBD1 (5 bases). The CDR3 loop spans 11 amino acids. Germline values: CDR1 LNHDA, CDR2 SQIVND (reference sequence). V lost 5 bases and J 9 bases, leaving 8 bases between the germline ends.